The clone carrying this T cell receptor beta chain was picked up one time. Clones were sequenced by immunoSEQ multiplex PCR, and TCRdb holds only the in-frame ones, with some missing. This sample has about 200,000 clones, with roughly four fifths found just once. These data originate in a study of blood T cell repertoires in COVID-19. Germline CDR1 and CDR2: MNHEY and SMNVEV (reference sequence). The CDR3 runs to 17 residues. V lost 1 base, J lost 5 bases, and 12 bases stayed unmatched. The sequence was obtained from a woman aged 40 to 50 with acute or convalescent COVID-19. Specimen: peripheral blood. This sequence joins TRBV27 and TRBJ1-2; 8 bases align to TRBD1. In DNA, the CDR3 is TGTGCCAGCAGTTTATTAGGGACAGGACCAAAAGGGTATGGCTACACCTTC. Protein product: CASSLLGTGPKGYGYTF.